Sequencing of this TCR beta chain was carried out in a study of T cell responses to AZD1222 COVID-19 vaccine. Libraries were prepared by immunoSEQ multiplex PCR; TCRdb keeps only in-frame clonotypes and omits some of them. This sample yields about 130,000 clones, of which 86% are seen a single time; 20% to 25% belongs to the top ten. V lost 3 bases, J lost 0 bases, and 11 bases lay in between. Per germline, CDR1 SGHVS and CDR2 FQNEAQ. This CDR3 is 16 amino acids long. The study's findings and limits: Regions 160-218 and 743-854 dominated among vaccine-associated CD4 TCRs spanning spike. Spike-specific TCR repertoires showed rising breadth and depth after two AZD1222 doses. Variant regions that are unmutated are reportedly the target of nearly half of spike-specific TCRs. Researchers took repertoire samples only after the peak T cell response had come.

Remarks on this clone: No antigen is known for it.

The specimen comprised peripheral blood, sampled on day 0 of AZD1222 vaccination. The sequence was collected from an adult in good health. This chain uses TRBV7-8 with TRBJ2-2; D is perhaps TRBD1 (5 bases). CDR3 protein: CASSFRADANTGELFF. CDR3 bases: TGTGCCAGCAGCTTCAGGGCCGACGCGAACACCGGGGAGCTGTTTTTT.